This TCR beta chain appears in the sequencing data of a study of blood T cell repertoires in COVID-19. The CDR3 length is 14 residues. Trimming took off 3 bases at V and 9 bases at J, with 12 bases between the two ends. In germline, CDR1 is LNHDA, CDR2 SQIVND (reference sequence). Profiling relied on immunoSEQ multiplex PCR, and the TCRdb table lists in-frame clones only, not all of them. Here the sample spans over 300,000 clones, roughly 90% being singletons. The study drew participants aged 18 to 89 years from about two dozen US areas. The V and J genes are TRBV19 and TRBJ1-6; D is unclear. Sequenced material: PBMCs or T cells enriched from blood (not recorded which). This TCR was sampled from a woman aged 25-40 years with acute COVID-19. The CDR3 spells CASSIGQVGSPLHF. CDR3 bases: TGTGCCAGTAGTATCGGTCAGGTGGGTTCACCCCTCCACTTT.